Presented here are 5 T cell receptor beta chains from one specimen sequenced in a study of control samples from healthy donors and cancer patients. The table came from immunoSEQ multiplex PCR; TCRdb's copy has only in-frame clones and leaves some out. The sample has roughly 120,000 clones, roughly nine tenths seen once. Sequencing input: blood. Receptor source: a human donor in good health. The donor label of this sample is uncertain.

The V gene is TRBV15, the J gene TRBJ1-5, with D uncertain. This CDR3 comprises 13 residues. Germline V gene lookup returns CDR1 LNHNV and CDR2 YYDKDF (reference sequence). V lost 0 bases and J lost 5, with 5 bases in between. The CDR3 reads CATSRDPHQPQHF. The CDR3 DNA reads as TGTGCCACCAGCAGAGATCCCCATCAGCCCCAGCATTTT. Full variable domain (remainder filled in from reference TRBV15 and TRBJ1-5): DAMVIQNPRYQVTQFGKPVTLSCSQTLNHNVMYWYQQKSSQAPKLLFHYYDKDFNNEADTPDNFQSRRPNTSFCFLDIRSPGLGDTAMYLCATSRDPHQPQHFGDGTRLSIL.

In its sample, this clone was seen once. V usage is TRBV10-3 and J usage is TRBJ1-2; TRBD1 aligns across 10 bases. The germline gives CDR1 ENHRY, CDR2 SYGVKD. CDR3 length equals 15 residues. V dropped 0 bases and J dropped 6; count of bases not matched to a gene: 4. In DNA form, the CDR3 reads TGTGCCATCAGTGAGTCGAGGGGGACAGGGGATGGCTACACCTTC. Its protein is CAISESRGTGDGYTF.

The V call is TRBV7-9, the J call TRBJ2-3; D remains unclear. The CDR3 sequence is 14 residues long. CDR1 is SEHNR, CDR2 FQNEAQ, per germline (reference sequence). The V gene lost 5 bases and the J gene lost 2 bases, with 11 bases spanning the gap. CDR3 sequence: CASSPPWNTDTQYF. CDR3 sequence (DNA): TGTGCCAGCAGCCCCCCGTGGAACACAGATACGCAGTATTTT.

The V and J genes are TRBV7-3 and TRBJ2-1; no clear D. The germline V and J ends were trimmed by 0 bases and 5 bases, with 5 bases remaining between them. Germline CDR1 and CDR2: SGHTA and FQGTGA. CDR3 length: 13 residues. The CDR3 bases are TGTGCCAGCAGCTTAACGAGAAACAATGAGCAGTTCTTC. This encodes CASSLTRNNEQFF.

The chain recombines TRBV4-3 with TRBJ1-1; D might be TRBD1 (6 bases). From germline, CDR1 is LGHNA and CDR2 YSLEER. The V end was cut by 0 bases, the J end by 8 bases, with 13 bases between. CDR3 length: 14 residues. The CDR3 region is CASSQEDGQTEAFF. The CDR3 coding sequence is TGCGCCAGCAGCCAAGAGGATGGACAGACCGAAGCTTTCTTT.